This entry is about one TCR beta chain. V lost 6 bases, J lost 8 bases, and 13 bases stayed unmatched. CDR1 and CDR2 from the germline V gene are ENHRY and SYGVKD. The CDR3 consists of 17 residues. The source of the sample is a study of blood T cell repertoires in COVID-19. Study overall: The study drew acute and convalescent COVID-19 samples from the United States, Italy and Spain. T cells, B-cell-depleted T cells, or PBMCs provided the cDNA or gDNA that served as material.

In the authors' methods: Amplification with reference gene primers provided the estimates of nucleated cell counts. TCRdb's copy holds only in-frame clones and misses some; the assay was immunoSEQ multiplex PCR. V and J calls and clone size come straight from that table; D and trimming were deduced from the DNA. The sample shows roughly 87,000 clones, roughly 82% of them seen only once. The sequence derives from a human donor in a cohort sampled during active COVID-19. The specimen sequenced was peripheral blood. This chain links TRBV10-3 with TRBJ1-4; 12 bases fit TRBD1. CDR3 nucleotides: TGTGCCATCAGCCCCGGGACAGGGGGCCGGGGGAACGAAAAACTGTTTTTT. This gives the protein CAISPGTGGRGNEKLFF.